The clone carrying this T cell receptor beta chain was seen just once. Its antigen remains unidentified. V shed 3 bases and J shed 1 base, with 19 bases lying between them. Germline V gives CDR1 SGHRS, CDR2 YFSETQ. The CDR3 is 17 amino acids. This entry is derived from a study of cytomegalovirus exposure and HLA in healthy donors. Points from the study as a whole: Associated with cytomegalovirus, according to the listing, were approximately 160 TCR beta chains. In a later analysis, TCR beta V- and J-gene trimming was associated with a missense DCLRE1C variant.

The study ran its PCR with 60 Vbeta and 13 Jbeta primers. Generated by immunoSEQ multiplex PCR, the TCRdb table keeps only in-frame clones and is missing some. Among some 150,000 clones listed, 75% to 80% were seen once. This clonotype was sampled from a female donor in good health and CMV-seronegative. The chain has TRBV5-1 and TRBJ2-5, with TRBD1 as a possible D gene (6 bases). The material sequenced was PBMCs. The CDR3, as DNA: TGCGCCAGCAGCTCAAACTTAGACAGGAGTCCCCAAGAGACCCAGTACTTC. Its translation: CASSSNLDRSPQETQYF.